The 14 T cell receptor beta chains in this list originate from one sample, sequenced in a study of cytomegalovirus exposure and HLA in healthy donors. With 60 Vbeta and 13 Jbeta primers, the PCR was carried out. Clones were sequenced by immunoSEQ multiplex PCR, and TCRdb holds only the in-frame ones, with some missing. This sample carries 150,000 to 200,000 clones, about 81% of them seen once, and the ten largest clones take 1.5% to 2%. The sequencing sample was made of PBMCs. Receptors originate from a woman under 30 in good health and CMV-seronegative.

The chain carries TRBV13 and TRBJ2-3; TRBD2 matches 13 bases. This CDR3 is built from 15 residues. V lost 5 bases and J lost 10; bases outside the gene matches: 9. The germline V gene encodes CDR1 PRHDT and CDR2 FYEKMQ (reference sequence). CDR3 loop: CASSRTSGGTGAQYF. The DNA for the CDR3 is TGTGCCAGCAGCCGGACTAGCGGGGGTACCGGTGCGCAGTATTTT.

V usage is TRBV5-5 and J usage is TRBJ2-7; no definite D call. The CDR3 consists of 13 residues. Trimming took 0 bases from V and 5 from J, leaving 9 bases between them. Germline V CDR1 and CDR2: SGHKS, YYEKEE (reference sequence). The chain's CDR3 is CASSLDPDDEQYF. CDR3 nucleotides: TGTGCCAGCAGCTTGGATCCAGATGACGAGCAGTACTTC.

The CDR3 region has the DNA TGTGCCACTAACACCGGGACAGAGAATTCACCCCTCCACTTT. This sequence encodes CATNTGTENSPLHF. The chain recombines TRBV19 with TRBJ1-6; 7 bases are a match to TRBD1. V lost 10 bases and J lost 7; bases outside the gene matches: 10. This CDR3 region has 14 residues. Germline V gives CDR1 LNHDA, CDR2 SQIVND (reference sequence).

This rearrangement joins TRBV14 to TRBJ2-3; 7 bases are shared with TRBD1. The J segment lost 6 bases and the V segment lost 9 bases, leaving 12 bases of the junction unmatched. CDR3 size: 14 residues. The germline V gene encodes CDR1 SGHDN and CDR2 FVKESK. This CDR3 reads CASGLGQKFDTQYF. The CDR3 DNA reads as TGTGCCAGTGGGTTGGGACAGAAATTTGATACGCAGTATTTT.

This chain joins TRBV7-9 and TRBJ2-2; 7 bases line up with TRBD2. CDR1 SEHNR and CDR2 FQNEAQ come from the germline V gene (reference sequence). The ends lost 5 bases at V and 1 base at J; junction bases unmatched: 7. CDR3 size: 16 residues. The CDR3, as DNA: TGTGCCAGCAGCCCCCGGGGAGGGATGAACACCGGGGAGCTGTTTTTT. Its protein product is CASSPRGGMNTGELFF. The whole variable domain, filled in from reference TRBV7-9 and TRBJ2-2, reads DTGVSQNPRHKITKRGQNVTFRCDPISEHNRLYWYRQTLGQGPEFLTYFQNEAQLEKSRLLSDRFSAERPKGSFSTLEIQRTEQGDSAMYLCASSPRGGMNTGELFFGEGSRLTVL.

This clone was picked up one time. For the CDR3, the DNA is TGTGCCAGCTCACCAACCGGGGTCCTGAACACTGAAGCTTTCTTT. Its translation: CASSPTGVLNTEAFF. The chain uses TRBV18 and TRBJ1-1; D ambiguous. V was trimmed by 2 bases and J by 0 bases, leaving 10 bases between them. This CDR3 has 15 amino acids. The germline V gene has CDR1 KGHSH and CDR2 LQKENI.

The chain recombines TRBV27 with TRBJ1-1; no clear D gene. This CDR3 spans 15 amino acids. CDR1 and CDR2 from the germline V gene are MNHEY and SMNVEV (reference sequence). V lost 3 bases to trimming and J lost 0 bases, with 11 bases between them. The CDR3 sequence is CASSFGVPMNTEAFF. The CDR3 bases are TGTGCCAGCAGTTTCGGGGTCCCCATGAACACTGAAGCTTTCTTT.

J is TRBJ1-1 and V is TRBV11-2; D is uncertain. This CDR3 spans 17 amino acids. V was clipped by 1 base and J by 0 bases, with 15 bases between them. Germline CDR1 SGHAT, CDR2 FQNNGV. CDR3 nucleotides: TGTGCCAGCAGCTTAGTAGGACTGCGCGAAATGAACACTGAAGCTTTCTTT. It encodes CASSLVGLREMNTEAFF.

This chain links TRBV5-5 with TRBJ2-7; TRBD2 matches 9 bases. Germline lookup yields CDR1 SGHKS and CDR2 YYEKEE (reference sequence). The CDR3 totals 15 residues. The V gene end was trimmed by 0 bases and the J gene end by 3 bases; junction bases not matched to a gene: 4. CDR3 region: CASSLAASGNYEQYF. CDR3 sequence (DNA): TGTGCCAGCAGCTTGGCGGCTAGCGGGAACTACGAGCAGTACTTC. The full variable domain, in which reference TRBV5-5 and TRBJ2-7 provide the parts outside the CDR3, is DAGVTQSPTHLIKTRGQQVTLRCSPISGHKSVSWYQQVLGQGPQFIFQYYEKEERGRGNFPDRFSARQFPNYSSELNVNALLLGDSALYLCASSLAASGNYEQYFGPGTRLTVT.

The chain links TRBV28 to TRBJ1-1; no reliable D call. This CDR3 has 12 residues. CDR1 and CDR2 from the germline V gene are MDHEN and SYDVKM. V lost 6 bases to trimming and J lost 5 bases, with 10 bases between them. As DNA, the CDR3 is TGTGCCAGCAGGGAGGCGGGGACTGAAGCTTTCTTT. The encoded protein is CASREAGTEAFF. The full variable domain, its missing parts supplied by reference TRBV28 and TRBJ1-1, is DVKVTQSSRYLVKRTGEKVFLECVQDMDHENMFWYRQDPGLGLRLIYFSYDVKMKEKGDIPEGYSVSREKKERFSLILESASTNQTSMYLCASREAGTEAFFGQGTRLTVV.

This chain uses TRBV7-9 with TRBJ2-1; 9 bases agree with TRBD2. The trim removed 10 bases at V and 5 bases at J, leaving 6 bases unmatched. The CDR3 covers 13 residues. Per germline, CDR1 SEHNR and CDR2 FQNEAQ (reference sequence). The CDR3 region is CANGAGGNNEQFF. The DNA of the CDR3 is TGTGCCAACGGTGCGGGAGGGAACAATGAGCAGTTCTTC.

The genes are TRBV28 and TRBJ2-2; 13 bases align to TRBD2. With 7 bases clipped from V and 6 bases from J, the junction kept 5 bases outside the gene matches. Looked up from germline, CDR1 is MDHEN and CDR2 is SYDVKM. The CDR3 is made up of 15 amino acids. For the CDR3, the DNA is TGTGCCAGCACCTCCACTAGCGGGGGGGCCGGGGAGCTGTTTTTT. Translating it yields CASTSTSGGAGELFF.

V is TRBV14 and J is TRBJ1-4, with D unresolved. Trimming left V 1 base short and J 0 bases short, with 9 bases between. The CDR3 is 16 amino acids. Germline CDR1 reads SGHDN; CDR2 reads FVKESK. The CDR3 loop reads CASSQGTGATNEKLFF. As DNA, the CDR3 is TGTGCCAGCAGCCAAGGGACGGGAGCAACTAATGAAAAACTGTTTTTT.

This sequence joins TRBV19 and TRBJ1-1, with D uncertain. Per the germline V gene, CDR1 is LNHDA and CDR2 is SQIVND (reference sequence). The CDR3 extends over 13 amino acids. The ends were cut back, 6 bases at V and 1 base at J, with 9 bases in the middle. CDR3 loop: CASRPHGNTEAFF. CDR3 nucleotide sequence: TGTGCCAGTAGACCCCACGGGAACACTGAAGCTTTCTTT.